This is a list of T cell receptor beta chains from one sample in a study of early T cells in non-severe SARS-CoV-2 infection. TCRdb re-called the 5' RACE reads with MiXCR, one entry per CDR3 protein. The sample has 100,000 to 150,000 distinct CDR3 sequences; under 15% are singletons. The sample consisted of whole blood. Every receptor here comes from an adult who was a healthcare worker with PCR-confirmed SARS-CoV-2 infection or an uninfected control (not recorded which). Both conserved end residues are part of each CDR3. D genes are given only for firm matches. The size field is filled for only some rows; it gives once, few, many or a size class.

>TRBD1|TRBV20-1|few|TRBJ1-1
CSAKVARTGLNTEAFF
TGCAGTGCTAAGGTTGCCCGGACAGGGTTGAACACTGAAGCTTTCTTT
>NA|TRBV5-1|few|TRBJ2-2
CASSLEGRTAGELFF
TGCGCCAGCAGCTTGGAGGGCCGGACGGCCGGGGAGCTGTTTTTT
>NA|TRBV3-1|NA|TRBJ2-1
CASSVTYNEQFF
TGTGCCAGCAGCGTGACTTACAATGAGCAGTTCTTC
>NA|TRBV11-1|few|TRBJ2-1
CASSLAMEQFF
TGTGCCAGCAGCTTAGCGATGGAGCAGTTCTTC
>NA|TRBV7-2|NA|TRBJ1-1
CASSLAHGMNTEAFF
TGTGCCAGCAGCTTAGCTCACGGGATGAACACTGAAGCTTTCTTT
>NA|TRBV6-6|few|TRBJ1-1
CASSPRVGTEAFF
TGTGCCAGCAGTCCCCGGGTCGGCACTGAAGCTTTCTTT
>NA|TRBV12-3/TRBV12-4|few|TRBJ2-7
CASSFGDITYEQYF
TGTGCCAGCAGTTTTGGGGACATAACCTACGAGCAGTACTTC
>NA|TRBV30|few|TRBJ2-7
CAWSRQGIHEQYF
TGTGCCTGGAGTCGCCAGGGGATTCACGAGCAGTACTTC
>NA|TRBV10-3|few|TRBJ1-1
CAILATGGTEAFF
TGTGCCATCCTAGCGACAGGTGGCACTGAAGCTTTCTTT
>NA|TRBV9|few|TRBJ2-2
CASSPPGTSRNTGELFF
TGTGCCAGCAGCCCCCCGGGGACTTCAAGGAACACCGGGGAGCTGTTTTTT
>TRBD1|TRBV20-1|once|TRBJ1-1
CSAARDRGAVWEAFF
TGCAGTGCTGCTCGGGACAGGGGCGCAGTTTGGGAAGCTTTCTTT
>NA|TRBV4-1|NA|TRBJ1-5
CASSQAPQFAGGNQPQHF
TGCGCCAGCAGCCAAGCACCCCAATTCGCAGGGGGCAATCAGCCCCAGCATTTT
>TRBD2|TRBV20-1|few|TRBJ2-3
CSASPFPSGPEDTQYF
TGCAGTGCTAGTCCCTTCCCTAGCGGTCCCGAAGATACGCAGTATTTT
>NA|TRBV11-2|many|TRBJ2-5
CASTLGNWEETQYF
TGTGCCAGCACCCTCGGGAATTGGGAAGAGACCCAGTACTTC